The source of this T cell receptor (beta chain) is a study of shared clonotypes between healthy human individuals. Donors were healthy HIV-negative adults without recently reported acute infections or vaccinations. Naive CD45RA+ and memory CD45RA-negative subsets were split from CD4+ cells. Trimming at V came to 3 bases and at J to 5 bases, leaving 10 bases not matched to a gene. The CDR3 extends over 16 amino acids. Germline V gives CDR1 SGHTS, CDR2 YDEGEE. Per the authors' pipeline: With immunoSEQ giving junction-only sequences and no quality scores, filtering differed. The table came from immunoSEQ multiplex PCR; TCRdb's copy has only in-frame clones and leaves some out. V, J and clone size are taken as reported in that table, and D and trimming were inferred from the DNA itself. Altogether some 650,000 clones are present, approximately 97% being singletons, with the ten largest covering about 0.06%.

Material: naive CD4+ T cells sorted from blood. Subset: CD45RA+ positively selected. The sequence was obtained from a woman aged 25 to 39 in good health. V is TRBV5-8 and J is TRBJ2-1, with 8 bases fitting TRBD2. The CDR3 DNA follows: TGTGCCAGCAGCTCGGGCAGGACTAGCAGCAACAATGAGCAGTTCTTC. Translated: CASSSGRTSSNNEQFF.